What follows is one TCR beta chain and its context. This clone's antigen is unknown. Per-nucleotide qualities are absent, and no much larger clonotype sits a single base away. The sample comes from a study of glioma-infiltrating T cells after dendritic cell vaccination (dated by TCRdb to between 2015 and 2016). In terms of the full investigation: Of the approximately 15 glioblastoma patients in the cohort, all drawn from Phase I and II dendritic cell vaccination trials, 9 were newly diagnosed and 6 had recurrent disease. Autologous tumor lysate-pulsed dendritic cell vaccination was administered to the patients between about 2003 and 2012. The vaccine was prepared from monocyte-derived dendritic cells that were cultured for roughly 7 days with IL-4 and GM-CSF and then pulsed overnight with autologous tumor lysate. Three intradermal dendritic cell vaccine injections were administered to patients at biweekly intervals in the arm below the axilla. In glioblastoma patients vaccinated with dendritic cells, deep sequencing of TCR beta CDR3 regions served to measure the amount of tumor-infiltrating lymphocytes and to compare repertoires between tumor and blood. TCR sequencing metrics, including TIL content and tumor-blood repertoire overlap, were correlated with survival after dendritic cell vaccination. General study outcomes and caveats: No direct relationship between TCR clonality and survival was found, suggesting a diverse polyclonal response may matter. The TCR overlap response model with three groups was called speculative and said to need prospective validation. The cohort was small and heterogeneous, few patients had complete blood and tumor sets, and even fewer had initial-recurrent tumor pairs. Higher estimated pretreatment TIL content predicted longer time to progression and overall survival after dendritic cell vaccination.

TCRB CDR3 regions were amplified from approximately 2 ug genomic DNA, or all available DNA if less, using the immunoSEQ assay. Multiplex PCR used 60 forward primers for TCR V beta segments and 13 reverse primers for J beta segments. To estimate the number of reads per starting template, synthetic control templates were added to each sample at limiting dilution. Sequencing produced 87 bp reads on the Illumina HiSeq System. Under the source paper's analysis protocol: To remove PCR and sequencing errors, closely related sequences were merged with a nearest neighbor algorithm. TCR overlap was defined as the percentage of unique tumor TCR beta sequences that were also found in the peripheral blood of the same patient. TCRdb re-hosts the immuneACCESS table, in-frame sequences only. Its copies lack some clones; in the studies checked, an unresolved V gene accounts for under half of them, and the cause for the rest is not known. That table is the source of V, J and clone size, and D and trimming were worked out from the DNA. For this sample there are 90,000 to 100,000 clones; around three quarters appear just once. In total, the top ten clones hold 5.5% to 7% of the sample.

Selection of patients required sufficient residual fresh-frozen tumor tissue and over two years of available survival data. Molecular status otherwise varied across the glioblastoma patients, but none of them carried an isocitrate dehydrogenase mutation. PBMC were collected before vaccination, two weeks after the third vaccination, and at tumor progression if tumor progression occurred. The Qiagen DNeasy Blood extraction Kit was used to extract genomic DNA. Reading from cysteine to phenylalanine, the CDR3 counts 12 amino acids. Only CDR3 DNA is held: 36 bases, read in frame from base 1. V was cut back by 7 bases and J by 7 bases, leaving a gap of 10 bases between them. From a lookup of the germline V gene (reference sequence), CDR1 and CDR2 are MNHNY and SVGAGI.

This TCR was recovered from a human donor with glioblastoma. Recombination linked TRBV6-6 to TRBJ2-2; a tentative D call is TRBD2 (6 bases match). The sequences come from blood, collected before dendritic cell vaccination. The DNA is as follows: TGTGCCAGCACGGAGGGGCTCGGGGAGCTGTTTTTT. Its coded protein is CASTEGLGELFF.